The clone carrying this TCR beta chain was seen ten or more times. This sample is part of a study of T cells in Graves' hyperthyroidism and ophthalmopathy. Uncontrolled infection, other autoimmune disease, pregnancy or lactation barred patients from enrollment. The CDR3 consists of 16 residues. Trimming cost V 4 bases and J 4 bases; bases outside gene matches: 6. CDR1 and CDR2 (germline): LGHNA, YNFKEQ. Amplification of TCR beta CDR3 regions was performed using RNA transcripts as template. When the TCR CDR3 underwent first-round RT-PCR, the HTBI primer set was used. TCRdb ran MiXCR on the multiplex PCR reads and lists one entry per CDR3 protein. The sample consists of roughly 630,000 distinct CDR3 sequences, around 14% of them appearing once.

The sample was blood. This TCR was recovered from a woman aged 25 to 39 with Graves' hyperthyroidism. The chain uses TRBV4-2 and TRBJ2-5, with 13 nucleotides matching TRBD2. CDR3 protein: CASSRSWTSGRETQYF. The CDR3 DNA follows: TGTGCCAGCAGCCGCTCGTGGACTAGCGGGAGAGAGACCCAGTACTTC.